This T cell receptor beta chain was found in a study of regulatory T cells in long-lasting Graves disease. Study as a whole: It was over 5 years of antithyroid drugs, with positive TSH receptor antibodies, that meant persistent Graves' disease.

Concerning this clonotype itself: Its cognate antigen is unknown.

CDR1 is SEHNR, CDR2 FQNEAQ, per germline (reference sequence). V gave up 5 bases and J gave up 5 bases, with 15 bases separating them. This CDR3 is 14 amino acids long. The time point was: persistent/refractory GD, antithyroid drugs over 5 years with positive TRAb. There was RNA extracted from PBMCs, and the TCR library was made from it. Staff took about 10 milliliters of peripheral blood and put it into EDTA tubes. Regarding the study as a whole: The researchers studied only peripheral blood, not thyroid tissue. It is possible that accuracy was reduced by the small size of the sample.

To make TCR beta libraries, researchers used iRepertoire HTBI primers and Arm-PCR of CDR3 regions. One entry per CDR3 protein results from TCRdb running MiXCR on the multiplex PCR reads. The sample lists a few hundred thousand distinct CDR3 sequences; 20% to 25% were seen once. The TCR was taken from a female donor with Graves disease. The gene calls are TRBV7-9 and TRBJ2-5, with D perhaps matching TRBD2 (6 bases). The source was peripheral blood mononuclear cells (PBMCs), collected when the disease was refractory, from a patient treated with antithyroid drugs. The CDR3 sequence: CASSPMGGAETQYF. In DNA form, the CDR3 reads TGTGCCAGCAGCCCTATGGGGGGTGCGGAGACCCAGTACTTC.